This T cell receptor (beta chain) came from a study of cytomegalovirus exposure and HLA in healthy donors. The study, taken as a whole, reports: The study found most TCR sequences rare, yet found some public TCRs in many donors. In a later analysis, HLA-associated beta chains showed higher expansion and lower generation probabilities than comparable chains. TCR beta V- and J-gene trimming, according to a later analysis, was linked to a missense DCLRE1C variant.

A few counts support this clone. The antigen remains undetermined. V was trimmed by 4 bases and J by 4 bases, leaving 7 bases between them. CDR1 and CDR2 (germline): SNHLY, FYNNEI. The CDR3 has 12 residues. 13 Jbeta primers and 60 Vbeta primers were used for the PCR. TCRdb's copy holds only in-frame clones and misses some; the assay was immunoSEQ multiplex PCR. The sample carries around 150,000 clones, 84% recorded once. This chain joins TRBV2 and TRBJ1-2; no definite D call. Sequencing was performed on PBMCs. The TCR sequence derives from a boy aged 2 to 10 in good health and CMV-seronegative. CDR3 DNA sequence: TGTGCCAGCAGTGCTTCCTCCTATGGCTACACCTTC. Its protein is CASSASSYGYTF.